Listed below are T cell receptor beta chains from one sample, sequenced in a study of cytomegalovirus exposure and HLA in healthy donors. Sequencing was performed with immunoSEQ multiplex PCR; in TCRdb, only in-frame clones are kept and a portion is missing. Of about 140,000 clones in the sample, about 80% are singletons; the top ten hold approximately 2%. Sequenced: PBMCs. The receptors here all came from a woman aged 40 to 50 in good health and CMV-seronegative. CDR3s include the opening cysteine and the closing phenylalanine or tryptophan. Each record gives: D gene, CDR3 length, clone size, V gene, J gene, CDR3 DNA, CDR3 protein. The D gene is left open where the match is weak. Where a row states a size, it is once, few, many or the class of an expanded clone; other rows omit it.

TRBD1	16	once	TRBV4-2	TRBJ2-3	TGTGCCAGCAGCCAAGAAAGGCAGGGGGTCACAGATACGCAGTATTTT	CASSQERQGVTDTQYF
TRBD1	16	-	TRBV28	TRBJ2-7	TGTGCCAGCAGCCCCGCGAGGATCTTTGACAGGGCTGTGCAGTACTTC	CASSPARIFDRAVQYF
-	13	-	TRBV5-1	TRBJ2-7	TGCGCCAGCAGCTTGGATTCGGTGTACGAGCAGTACTTC	CASSLDSVYEQYF
TRBD1	15	-	TRBV5-6	TRBJ1-1	TGTGCCAGCAGCCATTATAAACAGGGGGGCACTGAAGCTTTCTTT	CASSHYKQGGTEAFF
-	16	-	TRBV4-3	TRBJ2-6	TGCGCCAGCAGCCTGTCAGGGGTCCCTGGGGCCAACGTCCTGACTTTC	CASSLSGVPGANVLTF
-	14	-	TRBV18	TRBJ1-3	TGTGCCAGCTCCGGGACATTTTCTGGAAACACCATATATTTT	CASSGTFSGNTIYF
TRBD1	14	few	TRBV28	TRBJ2-7	TGTGCCAGCAGCGACAGGGTTAACTCCTACGAGCAGTACTTC	CASSDRVNSYEQYF
TRBD1	14	-	TRBV7-2	TRBJ2-7	TGTGCCAGCAGCGAGAACCGGGACAGGGACGAGCAGTACTTC	CASSENRDRDEQYF
TRBD2	17	-	TRBV6-1	TRBJ2-1	TGTGCCAGCAGTGAAGCGCTTCGTCTAGCGGGGTACAATGAGCAGTTCTTC	CASSEALRLAGYNEQFF
TRBD2	18	-	TRBV7-9	TRBJ2-1	TGTGCCAGCAGCTCTCCCACGGTGGTTGCGGGGAGGGTGAGTGAGCAGTTCTTC	CASSSPTVVAGRVSEQFF
-	15	-	TRBV11-1	TRBJ2-7	TGTGCCAGCAGCTTAGTTCAGGGGCCACGACAAGAGCAGTACTTC	CASSLVQGPRQEQYF
TRBD1	19	-	TRBV19	TRBJ2-1	TGTGCCAGTATAAGGGACAGGTTTTTTAAGTCAAGCTCCTACAATGAGCAGTTCTTC	CASIRDRFFKSSSYNEQFF
-	11	once	TRBV5-8	TRBJ2-5	TGTGCCAGCAGCTTTGACACCACTCCGTACTTC	CASSFDTTPYF
TRBD2	15	-	TRBV9	TRBJ2-1	TGTGCCAGCAGCGTAGGACTAGCGGAATACAATGAGCAGTTCTTC	CASSVGLAEYNEQFF
-	13	-	TRBV6-1	TRBJ1-2	TGTGCCAGCAGTGATAGAGAGCCATCCGGCTACACCTTC	CASSDREPSGYTF